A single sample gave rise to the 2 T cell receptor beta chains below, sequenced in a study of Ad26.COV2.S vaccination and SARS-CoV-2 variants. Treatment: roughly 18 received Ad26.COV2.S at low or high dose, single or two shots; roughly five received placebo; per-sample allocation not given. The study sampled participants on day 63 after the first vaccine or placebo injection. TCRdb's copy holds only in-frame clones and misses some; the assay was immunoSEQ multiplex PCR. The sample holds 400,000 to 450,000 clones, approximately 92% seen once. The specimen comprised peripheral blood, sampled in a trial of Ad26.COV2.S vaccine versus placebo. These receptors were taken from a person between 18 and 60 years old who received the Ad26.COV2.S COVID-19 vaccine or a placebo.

CDR3 DNA sequence: TGTGCCAGCAAAAGGTTCTCGGAGGTTCCGGAGACCCAGTACTTC. Encoded protein: CASKRFSEVPETQYF. V usage is TRBV6-5 and J usage is TRBJ2-5, with a possible D match to TRBD2 (5 bases). Trimming left V 7 bases short and J 5 bases short, with 20 bases between. The CDR3 runs 15 residues. CDR1 and CDR2 from the germline V gene are MNHEY and SVGAGI.

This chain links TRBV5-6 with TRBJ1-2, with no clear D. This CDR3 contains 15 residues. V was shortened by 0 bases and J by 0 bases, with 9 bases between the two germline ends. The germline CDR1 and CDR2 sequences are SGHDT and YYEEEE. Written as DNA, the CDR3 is TGTGCCAGCAGCTTGGGTCCTTCAGCTAACTATGGCTACACCTTC. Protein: CASSLGPSANYGYTF. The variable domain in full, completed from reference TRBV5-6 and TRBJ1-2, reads DAGVTQSPTHLIKTRGQQVTLRCSPKSGHDTVSWYQQALGQGPQFIFQYYEEEERQRGNFPDRFSGHQFPNYSSELNVNALLLGDSALYLCASSLGPSANYGYTFGSGTRLTVV.